Below are 26 T cell receptor beta chains sequenced from a single sample in a study of control samples from healthy donors and cancer patients. Profiling relied on immunoSEQ multiplex PCR, and the TCRdb table lists in-frame clones only, not all of them. This sample has 230,000 or so clones; roughly 94% occur once, and the top ten carry about 1.6%. Specimen: blood. The source of these receptors is a man aged 45 to 65 in good health.

V gene TRBV11-1 combines with J gene TRBJ1-1; D unresolved. CDR1 is SGHAT and CDR2 is FQDESV in the germline V gene (reference sequence). The CDR3 totals 13 residues. Trimming pared 3 bases from V and 5 bases from J, leaving 10 bases between. The CDR3 DNA is TGTGCCAGCAGCTTGGCCCCGGGGACTGAAGCTTTCTTT. Translation gives CASSLAPGTEAFF.

This clone was observed once. CDR3 coding DNA: TGTGCCAGCAGCTTAGATTCCCTCGGCCCAGCGGGGGGAACCCAGTACTTC. This encodes CASSLDSLGPAGGTQYF. This chain uses TRBV11-2 with TRBJ2-5; 9 nucleotides align to TRBD2. V was clipped by 0 bases and J by 8 bases; unmatched bases: 13. This CDR3 comprises 17 residues. CDR1 is SGHAT, CDR2 FQNNGV, per germline.

The rearrangement joins TRBV2 to TRBJ2-3, with D hard to call. CDR3 length: 14 residues. In germline, CDR1 is SNHLY, CDR2 FYNNEI. Trimming removed 11 bases from V and 4 bases from J, with 19 bases in between. CDR3 loop: CACLGPLPSDTQYF. The CDR3 DNA reads TGTGCCTGCCTAGGACCTCTCCCCTCAGATACGCAGTATTTT.

The chain joins TRBV10-1 to TRBJ2-5; D gene unclear. The CDR3 has 13 amino acids. V was pared by 3 bases and J by 2 bases, with 7 bases between. The V gene's germline CDR1 is WNHNN and CDR2 SYGVQD (reference sequence). CDR3 in amino acids: CASSERVQETQYF. CDR3 DNA sequence: TGCGCCAGCAGTGAAAGGGTGCAAGAGACCCAGTACTTC.

The rearrangement uses TRBV28 and TRBJ1-6, with TRBD1 matching 7 bases. J lost 6 bases, V lost 6 bases, and 5 bases had no gene match. This CDR3 is built from 14 residues. CDR1 MDHEN and CDR2 SYDVKM come from the germline V gene. The CDR3 nucleotides are TGTGCCAGCAGGGCGGGACAGTCTAATTCACCCCTCCACTTT. Encoded protein: CASRAGQSNSPLHF.

In this sample, this clone turned up once. An end of the junction differs from the germline gene, which may be a read error. The chain joins TRBV7-6 to TRBJ2-2; 10 bases align to TRBD2. The CDR3 spans 18 residues. Germline V gene lookup returns CDR1 SGHVS and CDR2 FNYEAQ. The CDR3 is CASSLGSLAGTNTGELFF. The DNA of the CDR3 is TGTGCCAGCAGTTTAGGGTCACTAGCGGGGACGAACACCGGGGAGCTGTTTTTT.

The chain couples TRBV2 to TRBJ1-1; no clear D. There are 11 residues in the CDR3. V was clipped by 10 bases and J by 7 bases, with 13 bases between them. CDR1 and CDR2 from the germline V gene are SNHLY and FYNNEI. The CDR3 nucleotides read TGTGCCACTCGTCGTGAGTATGAAGCTTTCTTT. Translated, it gives CATRREYEAFF.

CDR3 bases: TGTGCCAGCAGGCGGGCGGAGGGAAACACCATATATTTT. Its translation: CASRRAEGNTIYF. This chain connects TRBV28 to TRBJ1-3; D unclear. The CDR3 is 13 amino acids. Germline assignment: CDR1 MDHEN and CDR2 SYDVKM. Trimming took 6 bases from V and 4 from J, leaving 10 bases between them.

This chain uses TRBV6-5 with TRBJ2-5; 8 bases align to TRBD1. The germline V gene encodes CDR1 MNHEY and CDR2 SVGAGI. V lost 8 bases, J lost 5 bases, and 7 bases stayed unmatched. This CDR3 is built from 13 residues. CDR3 region: CASAGGREETQYF. CDR3 DNA sequence: TGTGCCAGCGCAGGGGGCAGGGAGGAGACCCAGTACTTC.

V and J are TRBV6-2 or TRBV6-3 and TRBJ2-5, with 9 bases lining up with TRBD2. The germline CDR1 and CDR2 sequences are MNHEY and SVGEGT. The CDR3 has 15 residues. Trimming cost V 5 bases and J 1 base; bases outside gene matches: 5. CDR3 sequence: CASSRQRGAQETQYF. Here the CDR3 DNA reads TGTGCCAGCAGTCGCCAGCGGGGGGCCCAAGAGACCCAGTACTTC.

The rearrangement links TRBV28 to TRBJ1-3, with D possibly being TRBD1 (6 bases). The CDR3 sequence is 15 residues long. The germline V gene encodes CDR1 MDHEN and CDR2 SYDVKM. Trimming cost V 5 bases and J 0 bases, with 11 bases left between them. The CDR3 is CASSPGDHSGNTIYF. The CDR3 nucleotides are TGTGCCAGCAGTCCAGGGGACCACTCTGGAAACACCATATATTTT.

The V call is TRBV5-8, the J call TRBJ1-5; the D is unclear. With 2 bases removed from V and 4 bases from J, the gap between germline ends came to 16 bases. Germline V lookup: CDR1 SGHTS, CDR2 YDEGEE. CDR3 size: 16 residues. CDR3 DNA: TGTGCCAGCAGCTTAAACTTTGGGGTTGGAAATCAGCCCCAGCATTTT. It yields the protein CASSLNFGVGNQPQHF.

This chain links TRBV5-6 with TRBJ1-2, with 7 bases fitting TRBD1. Germline values: CDR1 SGHDT, CDR2 YYEEEE. The junction had 11 bases not matched to a gene; V was cut back by 5 bases and J by 7 bases. The CDR3 is made up of 14 amino acids. CDR3 region: CASRPDRVTGGYTF. The CDR3 DNA reads TGTGCCAGCAGACCCGACAGGGTGACGGGTGGCTACACCTTC.

This sequence joins TRBV28 and TRBJ2-5; the D call may be TRBD1 or TRBD2 (6 bases each). The CDR3 loop spans 13 amino acids. Per the germline V gene, CDR1 is MDHEN and CDR2 is SYDVKM. With 4 bases removed from V and 4 bases from J, the gap between germline ends came to 10 bases. CDR3 coding DNA: TGTGCCAGCAGTTCGGGGGCGGGAGAGACCCAGTACTTC. Residues: CASSSGAGETQYF.

This CDR3 is CASSIGVRSSGELFF. CDR3 sequence (DNA): TGTGCCAGTAGTATAGGAGTCCGATCGTCCGGGGAGCTGTTTTTT. The gene calls are TRBV19 and TRBJ2-2, with D uncertain. The V gene's germline CDR1 is LNHDA and CDR2 SQIVND (reference sequence). This CDR3 is built from 15 residues. V was shortened by 1 base and J by 6 bases, with 12 bases between the two germline ends.

The chain recombines TRBV7-9 with TRBJ1-2, with a weak D call TRBD1 (5 bases). The CDR3 runs 16 residues. Per the germline V gene, CDR1 is SEHNR and CDR2 is FQNEAQ (reference sequence). Between the trimmed V and J ends, which lost 2 bases and 5 bases, there was a span of 18 bases. The CDR3 nucleotides read TGTGCCAGCAGCTTATTTTTGAGCAGGGAAGATTATGGCTACACCTTC. As protein: CASSLFLSREDYGYTF.

The genes are TRBV5-6 and TRBJ2-7; tentatively, D is TRBD1 (6 bases). With 4 bases removed from V and 2 bases from J, the gap between germline ends came to 19 bases. CDR1 is SGHDT, CDR2 YYEEEE, per germline. The CDR3 totals 16 residues. CDR3 coding DNA: TGTGCCAGCAGCGGGAAACGACAGGACCGAACCTACGAGCAGTACTTC. It codes for CASSGKRQDRTYEQYF.

J is TRBJ2-7 and V is TRBV2; 9 bases agree with TRBD1. With V trimmed by 6 bases and J by 7 bases, 16 bases remained unmatched. The CDR3 runs to 16 residues. Germline CDR1 and CDR2: SNHLY and FYNNEI. CDR3 bases: TGTGCCAGCAGGAAACATCCGGGACAGGGATTGGGGGAGCAGTACTTC. This gives the protein CASRKHPGQGLGEQYF.

On this clone itself: Other DNA sequences in the sample encode the same CDR3. The V gene is TRBV5-4, the J gene TRBJ2-3, with 10 bases matching TRBD2. The CDR3 has 18 amino acids. Germline V gene sequence: CDR1 SGHNT, CDR2 YYREEE (reference sequence). After removal of 0 bases from V and 3 bases from J, the junction contained 10 bases not matched to a gene. The CDR3: CASSLGRGASGGTDTQYF. CDR3 in DNA: TGTGCCAGCAGCTTGGGGAGGGGTGCTAGCGGGGGAACAGATACGCAGTATTTT.

J is TRBJ2-2 and V is TRBV15, with 9 bases lining up with TRBD1. The CDR3 runs 16 residues. J was trimmed by 3 bases and V by 3 bases; bases with no gene match: 5. Germline V gene lookup returns CDR1 LNHNV and CDR2 YYDKDF (reference sequence). The CDR3 sequence is CATSRGQGGDTGELFF. The CDR3 nucleotides are TGTGCCACCAGCAGGGGACAGGGAGGTGACACCGGGGAGCTGTTTTTT.

The chain has TRBV30 and TRBJ2-7, with D possibly matching TRBD2 (6 bases). V dropped 2 bases and J dropped 12 bases, with 14 bases sitting between them. Per germline, CDR1 GTSNPN and CDR2 SVGIG (reference sequence). The CDR3 runs 11 residues. The CDR3 region has the DNA TGTGCCTGGAGTCGAGCGGAGGGAACGTACTTC. Translating it yields CAWSRAEGTYF.

The chain has TRBV7-9 and TRBJ1-1; D is perhaps TRBD1 (5 bases). V was pared by 6 bases and J by 1 base, with 9 bases between. Germline V gene lookup returns CDR1 SEHNR and CDR2 FQNEAQ (reference sequence). The CDR3 is made up of 13 amino acids. This CDR3 reads CASSPQGNTEAFF. The CDR3 DNA reads as TGTGCCAGCAGTCCCCAGGGGAACACTGAAGCTTTCTTT.

The chain combines TRBV2 with TRBJ1-6; 7 bases match TRBD1. Germline-derived CDR1 and CDR2 are SNHLY and FYNNEI. The junction had 5 bases not matched to a gene; V was cut back by 4 bases and J by 8 bases. The CDR3 length is 14 residues. CDR3 in amino acids: CASSAGTAYSPLHF. The CDR3 DNA reads as TGTGCCAGCAGTGCCGGGACAGCCTATTCACCCCTCCACTTT.

The chain links TRBV29-1 to TRBJ1-2; the D is unclear. Germline V gives CDR1 SQVTM, CDR2 ANQGSEA. Trimming removed 6 bases at V and 6 bases at J, with 17 bases between. This CDR3 is built from 13 residues. The chain's CDR3 is CSVQLWEVNGYTF. The CDR3 DNA follows: TGCAGCGTACAGCTGTGGGAGGTCAATGGCTACACCTTC.

J is TRBJ2-1 and V is TRBV7-3; maybe TRBD2 (7 bases). CDR3 length: 15 residues. Trimming removed 3 bases from V and 7 bases from J, with 16 bases in between. Germline assignment: CDR1 SGHTA and CDR2 FQGTGA. The CDR3 region has the DNA TGTGCCAGCAGCTTCGAACCGGGGGGCCTTAATGAGCAGTTCTTC. Encoded protein: CASSFEPGGLNEQFF.

The chain employs TRBV5-1 and TRBJ1-4, with TRBD1 as a possible D gene (6 bases). Germline V CDR1 and CDR2: SGHRS, YFSETQ. Trimming removed 5 bases from V and 6 bases from J, with 11 bases in between. This CDR3 is built from 13 residues. The CDR3 sequence is CASRPGVDEKLFF. CDR3 DNA: TGCGCCAGCAGGCCAGGGGTTGATGAAAAACTGTTTTTT.